The T cell receptor beta chain described here comes from a study of early T cells in non-severe SARS-CoV-2 infection. Whole-study context: Sequenced bulk RNA came from whole blood that was unsorted, and chains were unpaired.

The CDR3 spans 14 residues. Looked up from germline, CDR1 is SNHLY and CDR2 is FYNNEI. Between the trimmed V and J ends, which lost 0 bases and 9 bases, there was a span of 14 bases. Separate cDNA molecules each had unique molecular identifiers attached to them. TCRdb independently ran MiXCR on the 5' RACE reads; one entry per CDR3 protein. Seen here are roughly 83,000 distinct CDR3 sequences, about 10% observed once, and the top ten hold over 7%. Study-level points and caveats: Anti-spike CD8 responses were favored in VDJdb matching, and private and CD4 specificities were missed.

In its sample, this clonotype was seen a few times. The antigen is unknown. The rearrangement links TRBV2 to TRBJ1-1; tentative D call: TRBD1 (6 bases). The sequenced sample was whole blood, obtained at baseline. The TCR was taken from an adult who was a healthcare worker with PCR-confirmed SARS-CoV-2 infection or an uninfected control (not recorded which). The CDR3 DNA follows: TGTGCCAGCAGTGAAGCGCTTTGGCAGGGGAAAGCTTTCTTT. As protein: CASSEALWQGKAFF. Full variable domain (missing parts from reference TRBV2 and TRBJ1-1): EPEVTQTPSHQVTQMGQEVILRCVPISNHLYFYWYRQILGQKVEFLVSFYNNEISEKSEIFDDQFSVERPDGSNFTLKIRSTKLEDSAMYFCASSEALWQGKAFFGQGTRLTVV.